A selection of T cell receptor beta chains follows, all from one sample in a study of blood T cell repertoires in COVID-19. TCRdb's table, derived via immunoSEQ multiplex PCR, lists solely in-frame clones and lacks some. The sample has roughly 70,000 clones, roughly 80% seen once. What was sequenced was peripheral blood. Every receptor here comes from a man in his 70s who had recovered from COVID-19. CDR3s include the opening cysteine and the closing phenylalanine or tryptophan. Fields, in order: D gene, V gene, clone size, J gene, CDR3 DNA, CDR3 protein. The D gene is left open where the match is weak. The listing skips clone size in some rows; elsewhere it reads once, few, many or a size class.

>NA|TRBV29-1|NA|TRBJ1-3
TGCAGCGTTGAAGACAATTCCTCTGGAAACACCATATATTTT
CSVEDNSSGNTIYF
>NA|TRBV28|NA|TRBJ2-7
TGTGCCAGCAGCACCCCGGACAGTTTTACCTACGAGCAGTACTTC
CASSTPDSFTYEQYF
>TRBD1|TRBV4-1|NA|TRBJ1-2
TGCGCCAGCAGCATACTACAGGGGGGGCACTATGGCTACACCTTC
CASSILQGGHYGYTF
>NA|TRBV24-1|NA|TRBJ1-5
TGTGCCACCAGTGACGTGGGGGGAGATAGCAATCAGCCCCAGCATTTT
CATSDVGGDSNQPQHF
>TRBD2|TRBV28|once|TRBJ2-3
TGTGCCAGCAGTTTACCTGTGACTAGCGGGATTCATCAGTATTTT
CASSLPVTSGIHQYF
>TRBD1|TRBV7-9|NA|TRBJ2-3
TGTGCCAGCAACCTGAGGGTAGGGGGCCCAGATACGCAGTATTTT
CASNLRVGGPDTQYF
>TRBD1|TRBV2|NA|TRBJ2-1
TGTGCCAGCAGTGAAACCGGGACAGGGGTTGAGCAGTTCTTC
CASSETGTGVEQFF
>TRBD1|TRBV28|NA|TRBJ2-2
TGTGCCAGCAGTATACCGGGACAGGGATTAACCGGGGAGCTGTTTTTT
CASSIPGQGLTGELFF
>NA|TRBV15|NA|TRBJ1-6
TGTGCCACCAGCAGAGACAAACAGGATAATTCACCCCTCCACTTT
CATSRDKQDNSPLHF
>TRBD1|TRBV5-1|NA|TRBJ2-5
TGCGCCAGCAGCTCCGGGACAGGTCAAGAGACCCAGTACTTC
CASSSGTGQETQYF
>TRBD1|TRBV7-2|NA|TRBJ2-7
TGTGCCAGCAGCCGGACAGGGCCCTACGAGCAGTACTTC
CASSRTGPYEQYF
>TRBD1|TRBV7-2|NA|TRBJ2-4
TGTGCCAGCAGCTTAACAGGGGGCGCAACCAAAAACATTCAGTACTTC
CASSLTGGATKNIQYF
>NA|TRBV7-2|NA|TRBJ1-2
TGTGCCAGCAGCTTCATTACAGGGCTTCATAACTATGGCTACACCTTC
CASSFITGLHNYGYTF
>NA|TRBV18|NA|TRBJ2-3
TGTGCCAGCTCACCACAGGAGGGACCTAGCACAGATACGCAGTATTTT
CASSPQEGPSTDTQYF
>TRBD2|TRBV2|NA|TRBJ2-7
TGTGCCAGCATCACCGGACTAGCGGGAGCCGAGCAGTACTTC
CASITGLAGAEQYF
>TRBD1|TRBV20-1|NA|TRBJ2-7
TGCAGTGCCAGGACAGGGGGTTTGCAGTACTTC
CSARTGGLQYF
>NA|TRBV28|NA|TRBJ2-7
TGTGCCAGCGAGAAGTACCGGGTACAGTACTTC
CASEKYRVQYF
>TRBD2|TRBV28|NA|TRBJ2-3
TGTGCCAGCAGTTTAATGGGGGGACTAGTGTCAGATACGCAGTATTTT
CASSLMGGLVSDTQYF
>TRBD2|TRBV27|NA|TRBJ2-1
TGTGCCAGCAAGGGACTAGCCGGAGAGTCGGAGCAGTTCTTC
CASKGLAGESEQFF
>NA|TRBV6-6|NA|TRBJ2-3
TGTGCCAGCAGCCGGGGGACAGGCACAGATACGCAGTATTTT
CASSRGTGTDTQYF